The sequence of this T cell receptor (beta chain) was determined in a study of early T cells in non-severe SARS-CoV-2 infection. Study findings and constraints: VDJdb matches were skewed toward anti-spike CD8 T cell responses.

This clonotype was detected only a few times. The antigen remains undetermined. Unique molecular identifiers (one per individual cDNA molecule) were attached. One entry per CDR3 protein results from TCRdb running MiXCR on the 5' RACE reads. The data contain 81,000 or so distinct CDR3 sequences, about 12% of them singletons. The TCR sequence derives from an adult who was a healthcare worker with PCR-confirmed SARS-CoV-2 infection or an uninfected control (not recorded which). Sequencing used whole blood.

This CDR3 is CASSLDEKLFF. For the CDR3, the DNA is TGTGCCAGCAGCTTGGATGAAAAACTGTTTTTT. This chain connects TRBV5-6 to TRBJ1-4; D is undetermined. This CDR3 has 11 amino acids. V was pared by 0 bases and J by 6 bases, with 0 bases between. Germline CDR1 and CDR2: SGHDT and YYEEEE. The entire variable domain, with the rest obtained from reference TRBV5-6 and TRBJ1-4, is as follows: DAGVTQSPTHLIKTRGQQVTLRCSPKSGHDTVSWYQQALGQGPQFIFQYYEEEERQRGNFPDRFSGHQFPNYSSELNVNALLLGDSALYLCASSLDEKLFFGSGTQLSVL.